Sequencing of this TCR beta chain was carried out in a study of CD8 T cells in Susac syndrome. Background on the study: There were six sequenced Susac syndrome patients with active disease and about 8 in remission. Broader study findings: The Susac syndrome CD4+ T cell repertoires displayed no clonal expansion.

Reverse transcription used 0.5 to 1 ug RNA and random hexamers. TCRdb reprocessed the immunoSEQ multiplex PCR reads via MiXCR and lists one record per CDR3 protein. The sample contains 160,000 or so distinct CDR3 sequences, 94% of which appear only once. Between the trimmed V and J ends, which lost 2 bases and 7 bases, there was a span of 6 bases. The CDR3 runs 11 residues. Looked up from germline, CDR1 is LGHDT and CDR2 is YNNKEL (reference sequence). As regards this clonotype: Its antigen is unidentified.

This chain uses TRBV3-1 with TRBJ2-7; D perhaps matches TRBD2 (6 bases). Source material: CD4+ T cells from PBMCs. The receptor was derived from a human donor with Susac syndrome. Here the CDR3 DNA reads TGTGCCAGCAGCCAACGGGAGGAGCAGTACTTC. The encoded protein is CASSQREEQYF.